What follows are 22 T cell receptor beta chains derived from one specimen sequenced in a study of beta chain features in type 1 diabetes. These receptors' targets are unknown. The authors reverse transcribed all of the isolated RNA, so sequencing captured expressed TCRB transcripts. Produced via immunoSEQ multiplex PCR; TCRdb's table is partial and in-frame only. The profile shows roughly 70,000 clones, 49% of them singletons. General study points: Across all four CD4+ subsets, people with type 1 diabetes showed modestly shorter TCRB CDR3s.

The sequenced material came from central memory CD4+ T cells from blood. The receptors were sampled from a man aged 25 to 45 with type 1 diabetes.

This clone was observed a few times. The gene calls are TRBV7-2 and TRBJ2-5; 11 positions match TRBD1. V lost 5 bases to trimming and J lost 5 bases; unmatched junction nucleotides: 7. Germline CDR1 is SGHTA and CDR2 is FQGNSA. This CDR3 has 15 amino acids. The DNA of the CDR3 is TGTGCCAGCAGCCCCAGGACAGGGGGCATGGAGACCCAGTACTTC. This codes for CASSPRTGGMETQYF.

V gene TRBV7-9 combines with J gene TRBJ1-2; TRBD1 aligns across 8 bases. With 5 bases clipped from V and 10 bases from J, the junction kept 9 bases outside the gene matches. Germline CDR1 SEHNR, CDR2 FQNEAQ (reference sequence). The CDR3 length is 13 residues. The CDR3 loop reads CASSLSRTGIYTF. The DNA of the CDR3 is TGTGCCAGCAGCCTGTCCCGGACAGGGATCTACACCTTC.

This clone was counted only a few times. The chain is built from TRBV6-5 and TRBJ2-7, with TRBD1 identical over 8 bases. From germline, CDR1 is MNHEY and CDR2 SVGAGI. This CDR3 has 15 residues. V lost 2 bases, J lost 4 bases, and 7 bases stayed unmatched. The CDR3 here is CASSYLGTGFYEQYF. The CDR3 DNA follows: TGTGCCAGCAGTTACCTCGGGACAGGATTTTACGAGCAGTACTTC.

This clone occurred a few times. The chain couples TRBV7-2 to TRBJ2-7; TRBD2 aligns across 9 bases. The CDR3 sequence is 14 residues long. CDR1 SGHTA and CDR2 FQGNSA come from the germline V gene. Trimming at V came to 5 bases and at J to 5 bases, leaving 7 bases not matched to a gene. The CDR3 DNA is TGTGCCAGCAGCCTTACCGGGACTAGCAACGAGCAGTACTTC. This gives the protein CASSLTGTSNEQYF.

J is TRBJ1-1 and V is TRBV15; tentative D call: TRBD1 (5 bases). Germline V lookup: CDR1 LNHNV, CDR2 YYDKDF (reference sequence). The CDR3 covers 14 residues. Trimming cost V 0 bases and J 6 bases, with 11 bases left between them. The CDR3 spells CATSRDRGSSEAFF. The CDR3 nucleotides are TGTGCCACCAGCAGAGATCGGGGGTCCTCTGAAGCTTTCTTT.

The chain uses TRBV18 and TRBJ2-3; D is unclear. Trimming left V 2 bases short and J 6 bases short, with 9 bases between. The CDR3 totals 13 residues. Germline V gene data show CDR1 as KGHSH and CDR2 as LQKENI. The CDR3 DNA reads TGTGCCAGCTCACCATCCCCCCTGGATACGCAGTATTTT. Residues: CASSPSPLDTQYF.

V is TRBV19 and J is TRBJ1-4, with D hard to call. This CDR3 comprises 13 residues. The germline V gene encodes CDR1 LNHDA and CDR2 SQIVND (reference sequence). The V end was cut by 2 bases, the J end by 6 bases, with 7 bases between. This CDR3 reads CASSILQDEKLFF. The DNA for the CDR3 is TGTGCCAGTAGTATACTCCAGGATGAAAAACTGTTTTTT.

Points on this clone: Distinct nucleotide sequences in the sample also encode this CDR3. The chain joins TRBV30 to TRBJ1-1; 8 bases map to TRBD1. The germline V gene has CDR1 GTSNPN and CDR2 SVGIG (reference sequence). The CDR3 runs 13 residues. Trimming took 5 bases from V and 5 from J; bases not matched to a gene: 7. The CDR3 loop reads CAWGVQGGTEAFF. For the CDR3, the DNA is TGTGCCTGGGGGGTACAGGGGGGGACTGAAGCTTTCTTT.

The J gene is TRBJ2-5, the V gene TRBV6-5; 7 positions match TRBD1. The trim removed 6 bases at V and 3 bases at J, leaving 4 bases unmatched. The germline CDR1 and CDR2 sequences are MNHEY and SVGAGI. The CDR3 runs to 13 residues. DNA for the CDR3: TGTGCCAGCAGAAGAGGACAGGAAGAGACCCAGTACTTC. Its translation is CASRRGQEETQYF.

The V gene is TRBV11-3, the J gene TRBJ2-2; D may be TRBD1 (6 bases). The ends were cut back, 3 bases at V and 2 bases at J, with 16 bases in the middle. CDR1 and CDR2 (germline): SGHNT, YENEEA. This CDR3 is built from 17 residues. CDR3 residues: CASSFNRDTSNTGELFF. CDR3 nucleotides: TGTGCCAGCAGCTTTAACCGGGACACCTCCAACACCGGGGAGCTGTTTTTT.

V usage is TRBV5-1 and J usage is TRBJ1-4, with 11 bases aligning to TRBD1. In germline, CDR1 is SGHRS, CDR2 YFSETQ. Trimming took 5 bases from V and 5 from J; bases not matched to a gene: 5. The CDR3 is made up of 15 amino acids. In DNA, the CDR3 is TGCGCCAGCAGGATCGGGACAGGGGGGAATGAAAAACTGTTTTTT. This sequence encodes CASRIGTGGNEKLFF.

V and J are TRBV5-1 and TRBJ1-2; D not resolved. V gave up 2 bases and J gave up 7 bases, with 12 bases separating them. Per germline, CDR1 SGHRS and CDR2 YFSETQ. The CDR3 extends over 13 amino acids. The CDR3 region has the DNA TGCGCCAGCAGCTTCCCTGAGGGAGGTGGCTACACCTTC. Its translation: CASSFPEGGGYTF. Looking up the rest from reference TRBV5-1 and TRBJ1-2 gives the full variable domain: KAGVTQTPRYLIKTRGQQVTLSCSPISGHRSVSWYQQTPGQGLQFLFEYFSETQRNKGNFPGRFSGRQFSNSRSEMNVSTLELGDSALYLCASSFPEGGGYTFGSGTRLTVV.

This clone was counted only a few times. The chain has TRBV19 and TRBJ2-5, with TRBD1 identical over 10 bases. The V gene's germline CDR1 is LNHDA and CDR2 SQIVND (reference sequence). CDR3 size: 16 residues. Germline trimming cut 6 bases from V and 4 bases from J; bases unmatched to any gene: 11. CDR3 coding DNA: TGTGCCAGTAGCACTACCCGACAGGGGGCCGGAGAGACCCAGTACTTC. Translation: CASSTTRQGAGETQYF.

This clone was seen only a few times. The chain is built from TRBV5-1 and TRBJ1-5, with 7 bases aligning to TRBD1. The CDR3 extends over 14 amino acids. CDR1 SGHRS and CDR2 YFSETQ come from the germline V gene. V dropped 4 bases and J dropped 5; count of bases not matched to a gene: 6. The CDR3 region has the DNA TGCGCCAGCAGCCCGGACAGGTTGGATCAGCCCCAGCATTTT. Amino acid sequence: CASSPDRLDQPQHF. Filled out from reference TRBV5-1 and TRBJ1-5, the complete variable domain reads KAGVTQTPRYLIKTRGQQVTLSCSPISGHRSVSWYQQTPGQGLQFLFEYFSETQRNKGNFPGRFSGRQFSNSRSEMNVSTLELGDSALYLCASSPDRLDQPQHFGDGTRLSIL.

The rearrangement uses TRBV4-1 and TRBJ2-1; 12 nucleotides agree with TRBD2. This CDR3 is built from 21 residues. Trimming removed 1 base from V and 1 base from J; junction bases left unmatched: 14. Looked up from germline, CDR1 is MGHRA and CDR2 is YSYEKL. The CDR3 spells CASSQGPAGLAGPSSYNEQFF. The CDR3 DNA follows: TGCGCCAGCAGCCAAGGACCCGCGGGACTAGCGGGCCCATCTTCCTACAATGAGCAGTTCTTC.

A note on this clone: Other DNA sequences in this sample translate to the same CDR3. The chain uses TRBV9 and TRBJ2-1; possibly TRBD2 for D (7 bases). Trimming took 0 bases from V and 10 from J, leaving 17 bases between them. The CDR3 spans 15 residues. Germline values: CDR1 SGDLS, CDR2 YYNGEE. The CDR3 bases are TGTGCCAGCAGCGTAGAAATGGGGGGGCGAGGAGAGCAGTTCTTC. Its translation: CASSVEMGGRGEQFF.

The chain joins TRBV5-5 to TRBJ2-1, with no clear D. The V gene lost 3 bases and the J gene lost 9 bases, with 13 bases spanning the gap. The CDR3 is 13 residues long. CDR1 SGHKS and CDR2 YYEKEE come from the germline V gene (reference sequence). Here the CDR3 reads CASSWAVISEQFF. The CDR3 DNA reads TGTGCCAGCAGCTGGGCCGTCATCAGTGAGCAGTTCTTC.

This clone was observed once. The chain combines TRBV6-6 with TRBJ1-1, with 8 positions matching TRBD1. Germline V gene lookup returns CDR1 MNHNY and CDR2 SVGAGI (reference sequence). This CDR3 comprises 13 residues. The V and J ends lost 6 bases and 5 bases, in that order; junction bases with no gene match: 5. This CDR3 is CASSQGARTEAFF. CDR3 sequence (DNA): TGTGCCAGCAGCCAGGGGGCTCGGACTGAAGCTTTCTTT.

V is TRBV25-1 and J is TRBJ2-7, with a weak D call TRBD1 (6 bases). The CDR3 is 15 amino acids. Germline CDR1 and CDR2: MGHDK and SYGVNS. The V and J ends lost 4 bases and 2 bases respectively, with 15 bases between them. In DNA form, the CDR3 reads TGTGCCAGCAGTGGCCCGCGAGGGGGTACCTACGAGCAGTACTTC. Translated, it gives CASSGPRGGTYEQYF.

The chain carries TRBV15 and TRBJ2-1; the match to TRBD2 covers 11 bases. Germline loops: CDR1 LNHNV, CDR2 YYDKDF (reference sequence). The CDR3 has 17 residues. With 4 bases clipped from V and 7 bases from J, the junction kept 12 bases outside the gene matches. The CDR3 DNA sequence: TGTGCCACCAGCACAAGGAGTGCTAGCGGGGGGAGAAATGAGCAGTTCTTC. It is translated as CATSTRSASGGRNEQFF.

The V and J genes are TRBV5-1 and TRBJ2-7, with 11 bases fitting TRBD2. The V gene end was trimmed by 4 bases and the J gene end by 6 bases; junction bases not matched to a gene: 15. This CDR3 is built from 17 residues. Germline V gene sequence: CDR1 SGHRS, CDR2 YFSETQ. The CDR3 sequence is CASSILRTPGLAAEQYF. CDR3 nucleotide sequence: TGCGCCAGCAGCATTCTCCGGACACCGGGACTAGCGGCCGAGCAGTACTTC.

V and J are TRBV4-2 and TRBJ2-2; D not certain. Germline V gene lookup returns CDR1 LGHNA and CDR2 YNFKEQ. Trimming removed 0 bases at V and 0 bases at J, with 8 bases between. The length of the CDR3 is 16 residues. CDR3 nucleotides: TGTGCCAGCAGCCAAGATCCCAGGCCGAACACCGGGGAGCTGTTTTTT. Translating it yields CASSQDPRPNTGELFF.